One sample yielded the 20 T cell receptor beta chains listed below, sequenced in a study of blood T cell repertoires in COVID-19. Generated by immunoSEQ multiplex PCR, the TCRdb table keeps only in-frame clones and is missing some. The sample consists of over 90,000 clones, roughly nine tenths of them appearing once. Sequenced sample: peripheral blood. These receptors were obtained from a woman aged 45-60 years with COVID-19, enrolled during active disease.

This rearrangement joins TRBV7-2 to TRBJ2-7, with D uncertain. The CDR3 spans 13 residues. V was trimmed by 2 bases and J by 2 bases, leaving 7 bases between them. Germline V CDR1 and CDR2: SGHTA, FQGNSA. The CDR3 DNA reads TGTGCCAGCAGCTTACTGGGCCCCTACGAGCAGTACTTC. This sequence encodes CASSLLGPYEQYF. Supplemented by reference TRBV7-2 and TRBJ2-7, the full variable domain reads GAGVSQSPSNKVTEKGKDVELRCDPISGHTALYWYRQSLGQGLEFLIYFQGNSAPDKSGLPSDRFSAERTGGSVSTLTIQRTQQEDSAVYLCASSLLGPYEQYFGPGTRLTVT.

The chain uses TRBV3-1 (or the pseudogene TRBV3-2) and TRBJ1-5; 8 nucleotides agree with TRBD1. V dropped 4 bases and J dropped 4; count of bases not matched to a gene: 6. CDR1 is LGHDT, CDR2 YNNKEL, per germline (reference sequence). The CDR3 is made up of 15 amino acids. The CDR3 region is CASSPMGQVNQPQHF. In DNA, the CDR3 is TGTGCCAGCAGCCCAATGGGACAGGTAAATCAGCCCCAGCATTTT.

The chain uses TRBV7-2 and TRBJ2-3; 7 bases map to TRBD2. CDR3 length: 15 amino acids. Germline lookup yields CDR1 SGHTA and CDR2 FQGNSA. Trimming cost V 3 bases and J 4 bases; bases outside gene matches: 7. In DNA form, the CDR3 reads TGTGCCAGCAGCTTCAACCTAGCGGCCTCAGATACGCAGTATTTT. It yields the protein CASSFNLAASDTQYF.

The CDR3 DNA follows: TGCGCCAGCAGCCGTCGGACGGGGGGGCCTTTATTCGGCTACACCTTC. This gives the protein CASSRRTGGPLFGYTF. The V call is TRBV4-3, the J call TRBJ1-2; TRBD1 is a possible D gene (6 bases). Per the germline V gene, CDR1 is LGHNA and CDR2 is YSLEER. The ends were cut back, 4 bases at V and 8 bases at J, with 23 bases in the middle. The CDR3 consists of 16 residues.

J is TRBJ2-4 and V is TRBV4-2, with TRBD1 as a possible D gene (6 bases). The CDR3 is 15 residues long. Germline loops: CDR1 LGHNA, CDR2 YNFKEQ. V lost 1 base and J 8 bases, leaving 15 bases between the germline ends. In DNA, the CDR3 is TGTGCCAGCAGCCAAGGTACAGGGAACGTGGACATTCAGTACTTC. It is translated as CASSQGTGNVDIQYF.

The gene calls are TRBV6-5 and TRBJ2-1, with unresolved D. V was trimmed by 11 bases and J by 6 bases, leaving 17 bases between them. CDR1 is MNHEY, CDR2 SVGAGI, per germline. The CDR3 is 13 residues long. The CDR3 sequence: CAAPRGGRNEQFF. CDR3 nucleotides: TGTGCCGCTCCTCGCGGCGGTCGCAATGAGCAGTTCTTC.

The V call is TRBV10-1, the J call TRBJ2-7; possibly TRBD2 for D (5 bases). The V end was cut by 0 bases, the J end by 2 bases, with 17 bases between. This CDR3 region has 17 residues. Germline loops: CDR1 WNHNN, CDR2 SYGVQD (reference sequence). The CDR3, as DNA: TGCGCCAGCAGTGAGTCTCTTTGGGAGCAGAACCCCTACGAGCAGTACTTC. Protein sequence: CASSESLWEQNPYEQYF.

The J gene is TRBJ2-1, the V gene TRBV6-2 or TRBV6-3; TRBD1 matches 7 bases. Germline V lookup: CDR1 MNHEY, CDR2 SVGEGT. The V and J ends lost 6 bases and 3 bases, in that order; junction bases with no gene match: 11. This CDR3 contains 16 residues. CDR3 sequence (DNA): TGTGCCAGCAGACCTAAACAGGGGACCAGCTACAATGAGCAGTTCTTC. Protein sequence: CASRPKQGTSYNEQFF.

The chain uses TRBV14 and TRBJ2-3, with a possible D match to TRBD1 (5 bases). The CDR3 consists of 13 residues. Trimming removed 6 bases from V and 1 base from J, with 8 bases in between. The V gene's germline CDR1 is SGHDN and CDR2 FVKESK. CDR3 nucleotides: TGTGCCAGCAGGTTGACAGGCACAGATACGCAGTATTTT. Translating gives CASRLTGTDTQYF.

This clone was seen many times. V gene TRBV10-2 combines with J gene TRBJ1-1; D is possibly TRBD1 (6 bases). The CDR3 length is 15 residues. The germline V and J ends were trimmed by 8 bases and 6 bases, with 22 bases remaining between them. CDR1 and CDR2 from the germline V gene are WSHSY and SAAADI. This CDR3 reads CASSFPKGGSPEAFF. Written as DNA, the CDR3 is TGCGCCAGCTCTTTCCCAAAGGGGGGGTCGCCTGAAGCTTTCTTT.

The gene calls are TRBV19 and TRBJ1-1; 8 nucleotides agree with TRBD1. From germline, CDR1 is LNHDA and CDR2 SQIVND (reference sequence). V dropped 3 bases and J dropped 3; count of bases not matched to a gene: 9. The CDR3 is made up of 16 amino acids. CDR3 nucleotide sequence: TGTGCCAGTAGTATTCTGGCAGGGGGCAAGGACACTGAAGCTTTCTTT. It is translated as CASSILAGGKDTEAFF.

The chain links TRBV11-2 to TRBJ1-1; 7 bases map to TRBD1. Germline-derived CDR1 and CDR2 are SGHAT and FQNNGV. The CDR3 is 14 residues long. The V and J ends lost 4 bases and 0 bases, in that order; junction bases with no gene match: 2. CDR3 bases: TGTGCCAGCAGCTGGGGACAGTTGAACACTGAAGCTTTCTTT. It specifies CASSWGQLNTEAFF.

CDR3 in DNA: TGTGCCAGCAGCGAACGGACAGGGGGAATAAATGAGCAGTTCTTC. This encodes CASSERTGGINEQFF. V and J are TRBV9 and TRBJ2-1, with 10 bases aligning to TRBD1. V was pared by 3 bases and J by 7 bases, with 7 bases of the junction left unmatched. The CDR3 contains 15 residues. Germline-derived CDR1 and CDR2 are SGDLS and YYNGEE.

This clone was picked up one time. The chain is built from TRBV11-2 and TRBJ1-2, with D perhaps matching TRBD1 (5 bases). V lost 5 bases and J 6 bases, leaving 13 bases between the germline ends. The CDR3 loop spans 13 amino acids. Germline CDR1 SGHAT, CDR2 FQNNGV. CDR3 nucleotides: TGTGCCAGCAGCCCTCGGGGGGGGGATGGCTACACCTTC. The encoded protein is CASSPRGGDGYTF.

The rearrangement uses TRBV20-1 and TRBJ2-1; a weak D match, TRBD2 (7 bases). V lost 3 bases and J lost 7, with 13 bases in between. Germline-derived CDR1 and CDR2 are DFQATT and SNEGSKA (reference sequence). This CDR3 contains 13 residues. The CDR3: CSASVGGPNEQFF. The DNA of the CDR3 is TGCAGTGCTAGTGTGGGGGGGCCGAATGAGCAGTTCTTC.

This chain connects TRBV11-3 to TRBJ2-1; 10 positions agree with TRBD2. CDR3 length: 16 amino acids. The germline V gene encodes CDR1 SGHNT and CDR2 YENEEA. With 1 base clipped from V and 5 bases from J, the junction kept 5 bases outside the gene matches. The CDR3 is CASSLVVTSGDNEQFF. CDR3 sequence (DNA): TGTGCCAGCAGCTTAGTAGTTACTAGCGGGGACAATGAGCAGTTCTTC.

This chain joins TRBV24-1 and TRBJ2-1; tentative D call: TRBD1 (6 bases). CDR1 is KGHDR, CDR2 SFDVKD, per germline. The V and J ends lost 5 bases and 5 bases respectively, with 18 bases between them. The CDR3 has 16 amino acids. In nucleotides, the CDR3 is TGTGCCACCAGTGGGGTCGAGGGGGAGAGGGACAATGAGCAGTTCTTC. It codes for CATSGVEGERDNEQFF.

The V call is TRBV5-1, the J call TRBJ2-5; TRBD1 matches at 8 bases. V was pared by 0 bases and J by 5 bases, with 6 bases of the junction left unmatched. The CDR3 sequence is 15 residues long. CDR1 and CDR2 (germline): SGHRS, YFSETQ. The CDR3 loop reads CASSLAPGGAETQYF. Here the CDR3 DNA reads TGCGCCAGCAGCTTGGCCCCAGGGGGCGCGGAGACCCAGTACTTC.

The chain employs TRBV7-9 and TRBJ2-7; 11 bases match TRBD2. Per germline, CDR1 SEHNR and CDR2 FQNEAQ (reference sequence). Trimming cost V 3 bases and J 0 bases; bases outside gene matches: 7. This CDR3 comprises 17 residues. The CDR3, as DNA: TGTGCCAGCAGCTTCACTAGCGGGGGCCTCAGCTCCTACGAGCAGTACTTC. This encodes CASSFTSGGLSSYEQYF. The variable domain in full, with the rest retrieved from reference TRBV7-9 and TRBJ2-7, is DTGVSQNPRHKITKRGQNVTFRCDPISEHNRLYWYRQTLGQGPEFLTYFQNEAQLEKSRLLSDRFSAERPKGSFSTLEIQRTEQGDSAMYLCASSFTSGGLSSYEQYFGPGTRLTVT.

The chain recombines TRBV19 with TRBJ1-6, with 12 bases aligning to TRBD1. Germline V lookup: CDR1 LNHDA, CDR2 SQIVND (reference sequence). This CDR3 region has 18 residues. The J segment lost 6 bases and the V segment lost 5 bases, leaving 11 bases of the junction unmatched. As DNA, the CDR3 is TGTGCCAGTAGTCCCGGGACAGGGGGCGCGTTCCTTAATTCACCCCTCCACTTT. Translating it yields CASSPGTGGAFLNSPLHF. Looking up the rest from reference TRBV19 and TRBJ1-6 gives the full variable domain: DGGITQSPKYLFRKEGQNVTLSCEQNLNHDAMYWYRQDPGQGLRLIYYSQIVNDFQKGDIAEGYSVSREKKESFPLTVTSAQKNPTAFYLCASSPGTGGAFLNSPLHFGNGTRLTVT.